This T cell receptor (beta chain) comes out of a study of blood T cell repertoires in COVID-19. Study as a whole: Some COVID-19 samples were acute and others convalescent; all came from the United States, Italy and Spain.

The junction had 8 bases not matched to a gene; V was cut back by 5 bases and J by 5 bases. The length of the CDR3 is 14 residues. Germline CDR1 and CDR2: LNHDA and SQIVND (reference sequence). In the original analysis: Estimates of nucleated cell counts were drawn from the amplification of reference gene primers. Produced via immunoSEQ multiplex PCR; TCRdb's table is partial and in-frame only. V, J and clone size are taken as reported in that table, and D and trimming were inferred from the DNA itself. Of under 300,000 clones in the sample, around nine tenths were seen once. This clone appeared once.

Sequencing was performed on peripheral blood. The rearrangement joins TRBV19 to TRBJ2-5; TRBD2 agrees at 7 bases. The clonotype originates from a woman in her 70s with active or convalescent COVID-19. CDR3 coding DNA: TGTGCCAGTAGTGCTGGGGGGGTTCAGGAGACCCAGTACTTC. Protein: CASSAGGVQETQYF.